This TCR beta chain was recovered during a study of cytomegalovirus exposure and HLA in healthy donors. In the PCR, 60 Vbeta and 13 Jbeta primers were used. This table comes from immunoSEQ multiplex PCR, and its TCRdb copy is limited to in-frame clones, with some not included. In the table there are roughly 180,000 clones, around 75% of which are singletons. This CDR3 is 16 amino acids long. Germline values: CDR1 SGDLS, CDR2 YYNGEE. The V gene end was trimmed by 3 bases and the J gene end by 5 bases; junction bases not matched to a gene: 12. The clonotype comes from a woman in her 30s in good health and CMV-seropositive. Sequenced: PBMCs. The rearrangement uses TRBV9 and TRBJ2-5; 8 nucleotides line up with TRBD2. CDR3 nucleotide sequence: TGTGCCAGCAGCGAACCCCGGGGGGGGACGCAGGAGACCCAGTACTTC. This gives the protein CASSEPRGGTQETQYF.